A selection of T cell receptor beta chains follows, all from one sample in a study of vaccination and CD4 T cells after COVID-19. Which antigens these TCRs recognize remains unknown. TCRdb reprocessed the PCR reads via MiXCR and lists one record per CDR3 protein. The table shows 7,900 or so distinct CDR3 sequences, with less than 80% occurring only once. Sequenced material: cultured CD4+ T cells from blood, taken after SARS-CoV-2 vaccination. These receptors were collected from a human donor with COVID-19. CDR3s leave out the opening cysteine and the closing phenylalanine or tryptophan. Each record gives: V gene, J gene, CDR3 protein.

>TRBV7-2|TRBJ1-5
ASSLDGTNQPQH
>TRBV28|TRBJ1-5
ASSGLRQGRFEH
>TRBV20-1|TRBJ2-1
SARGEGKNEQF
>TRBV2|TRBJ1-6
ASRADRDSPLH
>TRBV7-9|TRBJ1-2
ASSLVGEGPNYGYT
>TRBV20-1|TRBJ2-3
SASRLVADTQY
>TRBV6-1|TRBJ1-2
ASTPLAPGEGYGYT
>TRBV4-2|TRBJ2-5
ASSQDWGAQQETQY
>TRBV10-3|TRBJ1-6
AISELAGGGSPLH
>TRBV20-1|TRBJ2-3
SARDSGTDTQY
>TRBV19|TRBJ2-7
ASRAKDVSPYEQY
>TRBV6-1|TRBJ2-7
ASSAGGLPYEQY
>TRBV20-1|TRBJ2-5
SAGHGGRGETQY
>TRBV11-2|TRBJ2-2
ASSLGRNTGELF
>TRBV2|TRBJ1-2
ASSPTKFDGYT
>TRBV18|TRBJ2-5
ASSPELAGSQETQY
>TRBV12-3/TRBV12-4|TRBJ2-7
ASSHGQGTYEQY
>TRBV27|TRBJ1-2
ASNTGGRHYGYT
>TRBV10-3|TRBJ1-1
AIRGQGNTEAF
>TRBV7-3|TRBJ1-1
ASSLAGLGTEAF
>TRBV7-2|TRBJ2-1
ASRYYNEQF
>TRBV20-1|TRBJ1-5
SAIAGWGNQPQH
>TRBV7-2|TRBJ1-6
ASSLLGEGYNSPLH
>TRBV7-7|TRBJ2-2
ASSLIRGANTGELF
>TRBV6-1|TRBJ1-5
ASSETGNQPQH
>TRBV4-2|TRBJ2-1
ASSQDGANEQF
>TRBV7-9|TRBJ1-1
ASSWADTEAF
>TRBV4-2|TRBJ1-2
ASSPQRGGVDGYT
>TRBV5-5|TRBJ2-7
ASSLLAGGLYEQY
>TRBV20-1|TRBJ1-5
SALGQINQPQH
>TRBV20-1|TRBJ1-2
SARDVTGMFGGYT
>TRBV10-3|TRBJ2-3
AISVKGQTDTQY
>TRBV7-9|TRBJ2-2
ASSLKQRGGELF
>TRBV5-1|TRBJ1-5
ASSLDGGGRGQPQH
>TRBV28|TRBJ2-7
ASSLAGGTREQY
>TRBV24-1|TRBJ2-6
ATSLRGPGANVLT
>TRBV19|TRBJ2-2
ATKGQRGSNTGELF
>TRBV7-2|TRBJ1-2
ASSLETGGLYGYT
>TRBV27|TRBJ1-1
ATQRQGSEAF
>TRBV6-2/TRBV6-3|TRBJ1-1
ASSARTEAF
>TRBV27|TRBJ1-5
ASSLRADTLWDNNQPQH
>TRBV10-1|TRBJ2-2
ASSERGDGELF
>TRBV6-1|TRBJ1-1
ASNRDSFEAF
>TRBV2|TRBJ2-1
ASSPGTGQQF
>TRBV19|TRBJ2-3
ASSSILAGGGDTQY
>TRBV10-3|TRBJ1-2
AIRGDREEYGYT
>TRBV6-1|TRBJ2-3
ASRPRLAGGTSTDTQY
>TRBV7-6|TRBJ2-1
ASSHSSGGSHNEQF
>TRBV6-1|TRBJ2-2
ASRRQGNTGELF
>TRBV12-3/TRBV12-4|TRBJ1-2
ASSLGGTGGYGYT
>TRBV7-3|TRBJ2-1
ASSLIALNNEQF
>TRBV24-1|TRBJ2-5
ATSDPAGETQY
>TRBV28|TRBJ2-7
ASRGPGTAYEQY
>TRBV6-2/TRBV6-3|TRBJ2-4
ASNMRGGVAKNIQY
>TRBV30|TRBJ1-4
AWSGARALTNEKLF
>TRBV6-2/TRBV6-3|TRBJ1-5
ASMGGGQGNQPQH
>TRBV7-2|TRBJ1-2
ASSLDRLGYT
>TRBV29-1|TRBJ1-1
SALPLNTEAF
>TRBV20-1|TRBJ1-5
SATPGSNQPQH